This T cell receptor (beta chain) was retrieved from a study of Graves' ophthalmopathy and Graves' hyperthyroidism. This clonotype came up a few times. One end of the junction is discordant with germline, which a read error may explain. From RNA, the CDR3 regions of TCR beta chains were amplified and sequenced. RT-PCR was first run with HTBI primers, then multiplex PCR in a second round. TCRdb fed the multiplex PCR reads into MiXCR, producing one record per CDR3 protein. The data contain 650,000 to 900,000 distinct CDR3 sequences, approximately 40% of them singletons. The CDR3 totals 15 residues. Germline CDR1 reads DFQATT; CDR2 reads SNEGSKA (reference sequence). The study enrolled ophthalmopathy donors with moderate-to-severe activity, CAS ≥3, NOSPECS ≥4 and duration under 3 months.

Sequenced: peripheral blood. The sequence was collected from an adult man with Graves' ophthalmopathy. This chain links TRBV20-1 with TRBJ1-1, with D perhaps TRBD1 (5 bases). CDR3 DNA sequence: TGCAGTGCTAGAAACACGGGACTCCGGAACACTAAAGCTTTCTTT. It encodes CSARNTGLRNTKAFF.